The sequence of this T cell receptor (beta chain) was determined in a study of T cells in women clearing cervical HPV infection (dated by TCRdb to the late 2010s). The study in broad terms: The cases were approximately 23 women with histologically confirmed HPV16-related CIN3 or worse, and 2 of those women had invasive cancers. The approximately 25 controls were women who cleared a single incident HPV16 infection within 12 months without developing precancer or cancer. Case blood was taken at the visit when the lesion was first identified, whereas control blood was taken when infection was no longer detected. Among cases, blood sampling came a median of nearly 150 days after lesion detection, with an interquartile range of roughly 80 to 220 days. Because only a few women had HLA typing data, the possibility that HLA type acted as a confounder could not be ruled out. Nested within Costa Rica's Guanacaste HPV Natural History Study, an exploratory proof-of-principle case-control study compared TCR repertoires across cervical HPV16 outcomes. Cases and controls were matched on age within five years and on year of sample collection. Cases had a median age of roughly 35 years compared with 37 to 45 for controls, and baseline characteristics showed no significant differences between the groups. The parent cohort enrolled 10,049 women aged 18 or older in Guanacaste, Costa Rica, in about 1992 to 1994 and followed the women for six to eight years. Five blinded duplicates per group were added as quality controls, giving around 60 samples: approximately 50 participants and roughly ten replicates. On the study overall, not on this receptor specifically: T-cell numbers per sample were unknown, so richness differences could reflect varying T-cell content rather than repertoire biology. The cross-sectional design could not show whether associations preceded infection or resulted from it; effector/memory subsets and HPV-specific T cells were not isolated. TCR repertoire richness was significantly higher in CIN3+ cases than in controls across sequencing depths, while evenness did not differ. Random forest classifiers combining richness and V gene abundances distinguished cases from controls with an estimated AUC of roughly 0.81.

Using the immunoSEQ assay, multiplex PCR amplified TCR beta CDR3 regions from an average of about 1,200 ng of genomic DNA per sample. To correct primer bias, the assay used a complete synthetic TCR repertoire to set an amplification baseline. The amplicons were sequenced on the Illumina platform. The paper's processing steps were these. Sequences were error-corrected by clustering with frequency ratios and a modified nearest-neighbor algorithm, then analyzed in the immunoSEQ Analyzer with IMGT gene definitions. At each rarefaction depth, TCR richness and evenness were averaged across 20 rarefaction repeats, and samples with fewer sequences than that depth were excluded. Wilcoxon rank sum tests with FDR correction were used to compare V, D and J gene relative abundances between the groups. An intraclass correlation of about 96% for TCR richness and an average of about 80% across approximately 63 gene segments were obtained from the blinded duplicates. Imported from immuneACCESS, the table was reduced by TCRdb to in-frame sequences with V and J called. These copies leave out some clones; in studies compared against another copy, an unresolved V gene accounts for under half, and the cause of the remainder is not known. V and J calls and clone size come straight from that table; D and trimming were deduced from the DNA. The sample's own table lists 20,000 to 25,000 clones. The leading ten clones occupy 2% to 3% of the sample.

As regards this clone: Its binding antigen is unknown.

Every participant had a single incident cervical HPV16 infection, and prevalent HPV16 infections were excluded. Cervical HPV DNA was detected with MY09/MY11 PCR, and genotyping was done with dot-blot hybridization. About 15 mL of heparinized blood were centrifuged, and the buffy coat was aliquoted, frozen at -30°C, then stored at -80°C. Genomic DNA was extracted from buffy coat specimens using QIAGEN kits. The sample consisted of blood buffy coat. The sequence came from a woman aged 18-69 years with a cervical HPV16 infection that either progressed to CIN3+ or cleared (not recorded which).

The CDR3 bases that were read are TGCGCCAGCAGCCAAGGGGACAGAAAAGAGACC. It translates as CASSQGDRKET. Given in full, the CDR3 is CASSQGDRKETQYF. Recombination connected TRBV4-1 to TRBJ2-5; 7 nucleotides in the junction match TRBD1. The read is 3 residues too short to cover the CDR3 end, so that end is filled in from the germline J gene. Spanning cysteine to phenylalanine, the CDR3 consists of 14 amino acids. The 33 bases shown cover part of the CDR3, and their frame starts at base 1. The germline V end is reduced by 1 base and the J end by 3 bases; junction bases left unmatched: 2. The CDR1 and CDR2 encoded by the germline V gene are MGHRA and YSYEKL.